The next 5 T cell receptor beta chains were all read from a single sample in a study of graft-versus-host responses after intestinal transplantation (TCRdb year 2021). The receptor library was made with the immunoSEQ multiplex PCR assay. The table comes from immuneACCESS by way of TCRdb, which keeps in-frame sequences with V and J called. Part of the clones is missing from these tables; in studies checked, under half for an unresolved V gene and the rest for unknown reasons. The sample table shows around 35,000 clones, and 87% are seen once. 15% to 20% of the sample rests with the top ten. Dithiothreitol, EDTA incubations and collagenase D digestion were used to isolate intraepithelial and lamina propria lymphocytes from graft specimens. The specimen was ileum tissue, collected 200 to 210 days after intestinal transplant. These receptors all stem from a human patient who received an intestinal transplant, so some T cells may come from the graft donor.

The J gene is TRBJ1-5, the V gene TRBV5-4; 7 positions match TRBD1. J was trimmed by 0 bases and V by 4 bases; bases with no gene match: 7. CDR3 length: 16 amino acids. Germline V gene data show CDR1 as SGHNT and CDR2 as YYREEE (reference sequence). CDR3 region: CASSPLQGSSNQPQHF. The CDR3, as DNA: TGTGCCAGCAGCCCCTTACAGGGGTCTAGCAATCAGCCCCAGCATTTT.

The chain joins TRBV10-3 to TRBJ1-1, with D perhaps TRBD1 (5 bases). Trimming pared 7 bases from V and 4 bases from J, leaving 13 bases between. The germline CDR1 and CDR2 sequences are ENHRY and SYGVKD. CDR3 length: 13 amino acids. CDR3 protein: CAIMGGMGTEAFF. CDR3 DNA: TGTGCCATCATGGGGGGGATGGGCACTGAAGCTTTCTTT.

CDR3 in DNA: TGTGCCAGCAGTTTTTCTCGCGGGAACTACGAGCAGTACTTC. This codes for CASSFSRGNYEQYF. The chain links TRBV27 to TRBJ2-7, with D perhaps matching TRBD2 (6 bases). The ends were cut back, 3 bases at V and 3 bases at J, with 12 bases in the middle. This CDR3 has 14 amino acids. Germline V gene data show CDR1 as MNHEY and CDR2 as SMNVEV (reference sequence).

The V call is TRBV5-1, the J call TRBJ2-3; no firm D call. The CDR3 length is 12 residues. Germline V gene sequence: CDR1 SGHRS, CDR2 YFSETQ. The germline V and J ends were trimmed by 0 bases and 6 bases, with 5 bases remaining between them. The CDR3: CASSLGQDTQYF. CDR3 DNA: TGCGCCAGCAGCTTGGGGCAGGATACGCAGTATTTT.

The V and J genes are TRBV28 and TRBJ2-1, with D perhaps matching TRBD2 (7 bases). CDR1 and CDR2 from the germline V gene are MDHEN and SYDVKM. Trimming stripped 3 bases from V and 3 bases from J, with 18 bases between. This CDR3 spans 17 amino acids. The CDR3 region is CASSLVRGGIGYNEQFF. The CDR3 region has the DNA TGTGCCAGCAGTTTGGTAAGGGGGGGCATTGGCTACAATGAGCAGTTCTTC.